The 32 T cell receptor beta chains below come from one sample, sequenced in a study of response to subunit inactivated influenza vaccine. TCRdb processed the RT-PCR reads anew with MiXCR; each CDR3 protein has one entry. Here the sample spans roughly 710,000 distinct CDR3 sequences, 11% to 15% being singletons. The specimen was PBMCs from blood, collected 14 to 15 days before vaccination. The receptors shown here come from a man aged 50 or older who received an inactivated influenza vaccine.

This clonotype was picked up a small number of times. CDR3 amino acids: CAWSGNTGSGANVLTF. The CDR3 nucleotides read TGTGCCTGGAGTGGAAACACAGGGTCTGGGGCCAACGTCCTGACTTTC. The genes are TRBV30 and TRBJ2-6; D is perhaps TRBD1 (6 bases). In germline, CDR1 is GTSNPN, CDR2 SVGIG (reference sequence). Trimming removed 1 base from V and 1 base from J, with 11 bases in between. The CDR3 is 16 residues long. The full variable domain, with the rest looked up from reference TRBV30 and TRBJ2-6, is SQTIHQWPATLVQPVGSPLSLECTVEGTSNPNLYWYRQAAGRGLQLLFYSVGIGQISSEVPQNLSASRPQDRQFILSSKKLLLSDSGFYLCAWSGNTGSGANVLTFGAGSRLTVL.

CDR3 nucleotide sequence: TGTGCCAGCAGCCAAGACGGGCGTGGGGCCAACGTCCTGACTTTC. This sequence encodes CASSQDGRGANVLTF. The chain combines TRBV3-1 with TRBJ2-6; D is undetermined. V gave up 0 bases and J gave up 3 bases, with 6 bases separating them. The CDR3 spans 15 residues. Germline V gene lookup returns CDR1 LGHDT and CDR2 YNNKEL (reference sequence).

This clonotype was found a few times. The rearrangement joins TRBV2 to TRBJ2-2, with 7 bases identical to TRBD1. The trim removed 2 bases at V and 1 base at J, leaving 7 bases unmatched. Germline V gene sequence: CDR1 SNHLY, CDR2 FYNNEI. The CDR3 is 17 residues long. CDR3 DNA: TGTGCCAGCAGTGAAAGGGACAGTCGTGTGAACACCGGGGAGCTGTTTTTT. It encodes CASSERDSRVNTGELFF.

This clonotype was seen a handful of times. This rearrangement joins TRBV6-2 or TRBV6-3 to TRBJ1-3, with TRBD1 as a possible D gene (5 bases). V was trimmed by 8 bases and J by 4 bases, leaving 12 bases between them. CDR1 and CDR2 from the germline V gene are MNHEY and SVGEGT. This CDR3 contains 13 residues. CDR3 DNA: TGTGCCAGCGATAGGGGTTTCGGAAACACCATATATTTT. It codes for CASDRGFGNTIYF.

This clonotype has more than one count but fewer than ten. The chain carries TRBV20-1 and TRBJ2-5; the D gene is possibly TRBD1 (6 bases). The germline CDR1 and CDR2 sequences are DFQATT and SNEGSKA (reference sequence). The germline V and J ends were trimmed by 0 bases and 4 bases, with 12 bases remaining between them. This CDR3 is built from 14 residues. In nucleotides, the CDR3 is TGCAGTGCTAGAGAAGATCAGGGGTTAGAGACCCAGTACTTC. Translated: CSAREDQGLETQYF.

The V and J genes are TRBV5-5 and TRBJ1-4; no firm D call. The V end was cut by 2 bases, the J end by 2 bases, with 10 bases between. Germline CDR1 SGHKS, CDR2 YYEKEE (reference sequence). The CDR3 has 15 residues. CDR3 protein: CASSFGITTNEKLFF. The DNA for the CDR3 is TGTGCCAGCAGCTTCGGCATTACGACTAATGAAAAACTGTTTTTT.

The chain is built from TRBV4-2 and TRBJ2-7, with a possible D match to TRBD2 (6 bases). Per germline, CDR1 LGHNA and CDR2 YNFKEQ. There are 14 residues in the CDR3. V lost 2 bases and J lost 7, with 15 bases in between. In DNA, the CDR3 is TGTGCCAGCAGCCAACCCCGGGACTTACGGGAGCAGTACTTC. Amino acid sequence: CASSQPRDLREQYF.

V gene TRBV6-1 combines with J gene TRBJ1-2, with unresolved D. CDR1 MNHNS and CDR2 SASEGT come from the germline V gene. This CDR3 is 13 amino acids long. V was cut by 7 bases and J by 2 bases, with 11 bases left in between. The CDR3 coding sequence is TGTGCCAGCACGCCGACACTAAACTATGGCTACACCTTC. Translation: CASTPTLNYGYTF.

In this sample, this clonotype turned up a few times. The chain recombines TRBV28 with TRBJ1-5, with TRBD1 identical over 7 bases. The ends lost 7 bases at V and 5 bases at J; junction bases unmatched: 5. Germline-derived CDR1 and CDR2 are MDHEN and SYDVKM. The CDR3 covers 13 residues. The CDR3 nucleotides read TGTGCCAGCAACCGGGACAGAGATCAGCCCCAGCATTTT. This translates into CASNRDRDQPQHF.

This clonotype was detected a few times. This chain links TRBV6-2 or TRBV6-3 with TRBJ1-1; D remains unclear. The germline gives CDR1 MNHEY, CDR2 SVGEGT. This CDR3 region has 15 residues. Trimming pared 1 base from V and 0 bases from J, leaving 9 bases between. CDR3 nucleotides: TGTGCCAGCAGTTACTACAGACCTCTGAACACTGAAGCTTTCTTT. Its protein product is CASSYYRPLNTEAFF.

The chain has TRBV29-1 and TRBJ2-7, with a possible D match to TRBD1 (5 bases). In germline, CDR1 is SQVTM, CDR2 ANQGSEA. Deletions cut 0 bases from V and 2 bases from J, with 8 bases between. The CDR3 covers 13 residues. The CDR3 sequence: CSVEEDNTYEQYF. DNA for the CDR3: TGCAGCGTTGAAGAGGACAATACCTACGAGCAGTACTTC.

In its sample, this clonotype was seen a few times. The rearrangement links TRBV24-1 to TRBJ2-3, with TRBD1 matching over 11 bases. CDR3 length equals 17 residues. Looked up from germline, CDR1 is KGHDR and CDR2 is SFDVKD. V shed 9 bases, J shed 1 base, and the junction held 11 bases outside the gene matches. For the CDR3, the DNA is TGTGCCACCGCCGACGGACAGGGGGCCTGGGGCACAGATACGCAGTATTTT. Its protein product is CATADGQGAWGTDTQYF.

A few counts support this clonotype. The V call is TRBV7-2, the J call TRBJ2-7; no clear D. Per the germline V gene, CDR1 is SGHTA and CDR2 is FQGNSA. The CDR3 has 14 residues. Trimming removed 3 bases at V and 6 bases at J, with 15 bases between. The CDR3 region has the DNA TGTGCCAGCAGCTTGTTTTATGTAGCAGCCGAGCAGTACTTC. This sequence encodes CASSLFYVAAEQYF.

This clonotype was recorded a few times. This sequence joins TRBV27 and TRBJ2-5, with a tentative D call TRBD2 (6 bases). V was trimmed by 2 bases and J by 7 bases, leaving 17 bases between them. The CDR3 loop spans 15 amino acids. Germline-derived CDR1 and CDR2 are MNHEY and SMNVEV (reference sequence). The CDR3 sequence is CASSLHRGNVVTQYF. CDR3 DNA: TGTGCCAGCAGTTTACATCGGGGGAATGTGGTGACCCAGTACTTC.

This clonotype was seen a handful of times. The genes are TRBV20-1 and TRBJ2-3; D is uncertain. Germline CDR1 reads DFQATT; CDR2 reads SNEGSKA (reference sequence). With 3 bases removed from V and 1 base from J, the gap between germline ends came to 14 bases. CDR3 length equals 15 residues. The CDR3 region is CSARTLRLGTDTQYF. The CDR3 DNA reads as TGCAGTGCTAGGACGCTCCGGTTAGGCACAGATACGCAGTATTTT.

The chain couples TRBV20-1 to TRBJ2-3, with 7 bases fitting TRBD2. Looked up from germline, CDR1 is DFQATT and CDR2 is SNEGSKA (reference sequence). This CDR3 has 15 amino acids. V shed 5 bases, J shed 2 bases, and the junction held 10 bases outside the gene matches. The DNA of the CDR3 is TGCAGTGCTGGGAAAAGACTAGCTACCACAGATACGCAGTATTTT. It yields the protein CSAGKRLATTDTQYF.

CDR3 nucleotide sequence: TGCGCCAGCAGCCAAGAATGGGACAGGGGAGGGGAGACCCAGTACTTC. Translated: CASSQEWDRGGETQYF. The gene calls are TRBV4-3 and TRBJ2-5; 10 bases map to TRBD1. There are 16 residues in the CDR3. J gave up 5 bases and V 0 bases, and 6 bases lay outside the gene matches. CDR1 and CDR2 from the germline V gene are LGHNA and YSLEER.

This clonotype was seen only a few times. The rearrangement links TRBV20-1 to TRBJ1-1; D uncertain. The CDR3 consists of 11 residues. Germline assignment: CDR1 DFQATT and CDR2 SNEGSKA (reference sequence). CDR3 coding DNA: TGCAGGCCAAAGACCCCAGATGAAGCTTTCTTT. Protein sequence: CRPKTPDEAFF.

The chain is built from TRBV7-2 and TRBJ2-1, with unresolved D. The CDR3 is 14 amino acids. Trimming took 6 bases from V and 0 from J, leaving 9 bases between them. Germline V gene data show CDR1 as SGHTA and CDR2 as FQGNSA. The CDR3 protein is CASRGRPSYNEQFF. In DNA, the CDR3 is TGTGCCAGCAGGGGTCGGCCCTCCTACAATGAGCAGTTCTTC.

This clonotype was detected a few times. The chain is built from TRBV11-2 and TRBJ1-4; 7 bases are shared with TRBD1. The CDR3 extends over 14 amino acids. The V gene's germline CDR1 is SGHAT and CDR2 FQNNGV. J was trimmed by 3 bases and V by 8 bases; bases with no gene match: 6. In DNA, the CDR3 is TGTGCCAGCGCCTGGACAGGCTCTAATGAAAAACTGTTTTTT. Translation: CASAWTGSNEKLFF. Together with reference TRBV11-2 and TRBJ1-4, the CDR3 gives the full variable domain: EAGVAQSPRYKIIEKRQSVAFWCNPISGHATLYWYQQILGQGPKLLIQFQNNGVVDDSQLPKDRFSAERLKGVDSTLKIQPAKLEDSAVYLCASAWTGSNEKLFFGSGTQLSVL.

The rearrangement joins TRBV7-4 to TRBJ2-3; tentatively, D is TRBD2 (6 bases). The CDR3 consists of 15 residues. Trimming cost V 8 bases and J 5 bases, with 20 bases left between them. CDR1 and CDR2 (germline): SGHVT, SQSDAQ. The CDR3 nucleotides are TGTGCCAGCTTGGGACTCGGGACTCCTCGAGATACGCAGTATTTT. Translated: CASLGLGTPRDTQYF.

J is TRBJ2-3 and V is TRBV4-3, with D hard to call. This CDR3 is 15 amino acids long. V was cut by 0 bases and J by 4 bases, with 11 bases left in between. Germline CDR1 is LGHNA and CDR2 is YSLEER. The CDR3 spells CASSQEGRIADTQYF. The CDR3 DNA is TGCGCCAGCAGCCAAGAGGGCAGGATCGCAGATACGCAGTATTTT.

CDR3 nucleotide sequence: TGTGCCAGTAGGCGAGACTCCGTGAAGGGAACCAAAAACATTCAGTACTTC. It translates to CASRRDSVKGTKNIQYF. The chain is built from TRBV19 and TRBJ2-4; no firm D call. Looked up from germline, CDR1 is LNHDA and CDR2 is SQIVND (reference sequence). V lost 6 bases and J lost 2, with 20 bases in between. The CDR3 covers 17 residues.

The V call is TRBV28, the J call TRBJ1-5, with 7 bases matching TRBD1. The CDR3 runs to 15 residues. CDR1 and CDR2 (germline): MDHEN, SYDVKM. V gave up 0 bases and J gave up 7 bases; unmatched junction bases: 6. CDR3 sequence reads: CASSLWQAGGQPQHF. The CDR3 nucleotides are TGTGCCAGCAGTTTATGGCAGGCAGGGGGGCAGCCCCAGCATTTT.

This clonotype was recorded a few times. This sequence joins TRBV29-1 and TRBJ2-3, with a possible D match to TRBD1 (5 bases). Trimming removed 6 bases at V and 2 bases at J, with 12 bases between. CDR3 length: 13 residues. Germline V gene data show CDR1 as SQVTM and CDR2 as ANQGSEA. CDR3 amino acids: CSVRTRATDTQYF. CDR3 sequence (DNA): TGCAGCGTCCGAACCAGGGCCACAGATACGCAGTATTTT.

This clonotype was found a few times. V gene TRBV7-2 combines with J gene TRBJ2-7; D not resolved. The CDR3 is 14 amino acids. The V and J ends lost 5 bases and 3 bases respectively, with 14 bases between them. Germline CDR1 SGHTA, CDR2 FQGNSA. CDR3 sequence reads: CASSAQVSLYEQYF. CDR3 bases: TGTGCCAGCAGCGCTCAGGTTTCCCTCTACGAGCAGTACTTC.

This clonotype was counted a single time. This chain links TRBV28 with TRBJ2-7; D ambiguous. The V end was cut by 2 bases, the J end by 2 bases, with 16 bases between. Looked up from germline, CDR1 is MDHEN and CDR2 is SYDVKM. The CDR3 has 16 amino acids. The CDR3 spells CASSLIPGGRTYEQYF. The CDR3 DNA sequence: TGTGCCAGCAGTTTAATTCCCGGTGGGCGGACCTACGAGCAGTACTTC.

This clonotype turned up a few times. This chain connects TRBV7-2 to TRBJ2-1; TRBD2 matches 16 bases. With V trimmed by 8 bases and J by 8 bases, 0 bases remained unmatched. Germline V gene sequence: CDR1 SGHTA, CDR2 FQGNSA. This CDR3 region has 13 residues. This chain's CDR3 is CASGTSGRDEQFF. CDR3 nucleotides: TGTGCCAGCGGGACTAGCGGGAGGGATGAGCAGTTCTTC.

The CDR3 coding sequence is TGTGCCTGGAGTGAAGACAGCCCCTATGGCTACACCTTC. It codes for CAWSEDSPYGYTF. The V and J genes are TRBV30 and TRBJ1-2; tentative D call: TRBD1 (5 bases). The CDR3 loop spans 13 amino acids. Looked up from germline, CDR1 is GTSNPN and CDR2 is SVGIG (reference sequence). The ends were cut back, 1 base at V and 4 bases at J, with 10 bases in the middle.

The gene calls are TRBV7-9 and TRBJ2-1, with a tentative D call TRBD2 (5 bases). The V gene lost 5 bases and the J gene lost 16 bases, with 33 bases spanning the gap. CDR1 and CDR2 from the germline V gene are SEHNR and FQNEAQ (reference sequence). This CDR3 comprises 17 residues. The CDR3 reads CASSPLLGGKMPGSDFF. Here the CDR3 DNA reads TGTGCCAGCAGCCCACTATTGGGCGGTAAGATGCCGGGGAGTGATTTCTTC.

The table lists this clonotype with a few counts. The rearrangement uses TRBV4-2 and TRBJ1-1; the D gene is possibly TRBD1 (6 bases). The V end lost 2 bases, the J end lost 4 bases, and 8 bases lay between the germline ends. The germline gives CDR1 LGHNA, CDR2 YNFKEQ. The CDR3 runs to 13 residues. CDR3 loop: CASSQLQGTEAFF. CDR3 bases: TGTGCCAGCAGCCAACTACAGGGCACTGAAGCTTTCTTT.

This chain joins TRBV20-1 and TRBJ2-2; 9 bases line up with TRBD1. Germline assignment: CDR1 DFQATT and CDR2 SNEGSKA (reference sequence). Unmatched junction bases numbered 5, after V lost 5 bases and J lost 1 base. This CDR3 comprises 15 residues. The CDR3 coding sequence is TGCAGTGCTTCCAGGACAGGGGAGAACACCGGGGAGCTGTTTTTT. It translates to CSASRTGENTGELFF.